Listed here are 28 T cell receptor beta chains from one sample, sequenced in a study of Graves' ophthalmopathy and Graves' hyperthyroidism. Beta-chain TCR CDR3 regions were amplified from RNA transcripts. Investigators did first-round RT-PCR with HTBI primers, then second-round multiplex PCR. TCRdb analysed the multiplex PCR reads with MiXCR anew, one entry per CDR3 protein. The top ten clones hold 3.5% to 5% of a sample with 500,000 to 600,000 distinct CDR3 sequences, about two fifths of them seen once. The sequenced material came from peripheral blood or thyroid tissue (not recorded which). The receptors were gathered from an adult man with Graves' hyperthyroidism.

V and J are TRBV6-1 and TRBJ1-5, with 8 bases fitting TRBD1. The J call may be faulty, since TRBJ1-3 better matches the DNA end. The germline gives CDR1 MNHNS, CDR2 SASEGT. The CDR3 contains 15 residues. The CDR3 sequence: CASSSTGTGGNTIYF. CDR3 sequence (DNA): TGTGCCAGCAGTAGCACCGGGACAGGAGGAAACACCATATATTTT.

The chain combines TRBV20-1 with TRBJ1-4, with 7 bases matching TRBD1. V trimming: 6 bases; J trimming: 5 bases; junction bases outside the gene matches: 12. This CDR3 has 15 residues. Looked up from germline, CDR1 is DFQATT and CDR2 is SNEGSKA (reference sequence). The CDR3 nucleotides read TGCAGTGCGCCTCGACAGGGTCGGAGAAATGAAAAACTGTTTTTT. Residues: CSAPRQGRRNEKLFF.

This clonotype has ten or more counts. The V call is TRBV10-2, the J call TRBJ2-5; D call uncertain. The germline V and J ends were trimmed by 6 bases and 5 bases, with 16 bases remaining between them. Germline lookup yields CDR1 WSHSY and CDR2 SAAADI. The CDR3 spans 14 residues. This chain's CDR3 is CASRGLPLGETQYF. The CDR3 DNA reads as TGCGCCAGCAGAGGTCTACCCTTGGGGGAGACCCAGTACTTC.

The chain carries TRBV7-9 and TRBJ2-7, with 8 bases lining up with TRBD1. V lost 6 bases and J lost 0; bases outside the gene matches: 16. The CDR3 runs 18 residues. Germline loops: CDR1 SEHNR, CDR2 FQNEAQ (reference sequence). This CDR3 is CASRSGAGGLSLSYEQYF. For the CDR3, the DNA is TGTGCCAGCAGGTCCGGGGCAGGGGGCCTTTCCCTCTCCTACGAGCAGTACTTC. The whole variable domain, remainder taken from reference TRBV7-9 and TRBJ2-7, is DTGVSQNPRHKITKRGQNVTFRCDPISEHNRLYWYRQTLGQGPEFLTYFQNEAQLEKSRLLSDRFSAERPKGSFSTLEIQRTEQGDSAMYLCASRSGAGGLSLSYEQYFGPGTRLTVT.

This clonotype was recorded a few times. This chain uses TRBV30 with TRBJ1-2; D is possibly TRBD1 (5 bases). V lost 1 base and J 12 bases, leaving 15 bases between the germline ends. CDR1 and CDR2 from the germline V gene are GTSNPN and SVGIG (reference sequence). The CDR3 loop spans 12 amino acids. The CDR3 region is CAWSGGWGEHTF. DNA for the CDR3: TGTGCCTGGAGTGGGGGGTGGGGCGAACACACCTTC.

V usage is TRBV20-1 and J usage is TRBJ2-5, with 10 bases lining up with TRBD1. The CDR3 length is 14 residues. Germline loops: CDR1 DFQATT, CDR2 SNEGSKA (reference sequence). V gave up 4 bases and J gave up 4 bases; unmatched junction bases: 6. The CDR3 DNA follows: TGCAGTGCTAATAGACAGGGGGCCCGAGAGACCCAGTACTTC. Amino acids: CSANRQGARETQYF.

The chain uses TRBV6-2 or TRBV6-3 and TRBJ2-5; 13 positions match TRBD2. Germline loops: CDR1 MNHEY, CDR2 SVGEGT. This CDR3 comprises 18 residues. V shed 2 bases and J 5 bases; nucleotides not matched to a gene: 11. The CDR3 loop reads CASSYPPGLAGSGETQYF. The DNA of the CDR3 is TGTGCCAGCAGTTACCCACCGGGACTAGCGGGAAGCGGGGAGACCCAGTACTTC.

This clonotype has just one count. The chain combines TRBV20-1 with TRBJ1-6; 8 nucleotides match TRBD1. The CDR3 has 13 amino acids. The V gene end was trimmed by 7 bases and the J gene end by 6 bases; junction bases not matched to a gene: 5. The germline gives CDR1 DFQATT, CDR2 SNEGSKA (reference sequence). CDR3 in amino acids: CSVQDRANSPLHF. Here the CDR3 DNA reads TGCAGTGTTCAGGACAGGGCTAATTCACCCCTCCACTTT.

This clonotype was recorded at least ten times. The rearrangement joins TRBV10-2 to TRBJ1-2, with D tentatively TRBD1 (6 bases). Germline values: CDR1 WSHSY, CDR2 SAAADI. The CDR3 has 13 amino acids. Trimming shortened V by 3 bases and J by 2 bases, and 7 bases separated the two germline ends. The CDR3 DNA follows: TGCGCCAGCAGTGAACAGGGAAACTATGGCTACACCTTC. Amino acids: CASSEQGNYGYTF.

This clonotype has a handful of counts. At one boundary the junction diverges from the germline segment, which might be a read error. V is TRBV10-3 and J is TRBJ1-1, with D possibly being TRBD1 (5 bases). The length of the CDR3 is 14 residues. The germline V gene encodes CDR1 ENHRY and CDR2 SYGVKD. CDR3 in DNA: TGTGCCAGCAGTGAACCGGGGGGGGACACTGAAGCTTTCTTT. Amino acid sequence: CASSEPGGDTEAFF.

The CDR3 DNA sequence: TGCAGTGCTAGTATCGGGGGTGAAGCTTTCTTT. Amino acid sequence: CSASIGGEAFF. This rearrangement joins TRBV20-1 to TRBJ1-1, with a weak D call TRBD1 (5 bases). The length of the CDR3 is 11 residues. Trimming left V 3 bases short and J 7 bases short, with 9 bases between. Germline values: CDR1 DFQATT, CDR2 SNEGSKA (reference sequence).

Comment on this clonotype: Just one base apart from a much larger clone, this may be a read error. CDR3 bases: TGCAGTGCTGGAGATCACATAGCGACGAACACCGGGGAGCTGTTTTTT. As protein: CSAGDHIATNTGELFF. The rearrangement joins TRBV20-1 to TRBJ2-2; possibly TRBD2 for D (5 bases). This CDR3 has 16 residues. Germline V gene data show CDR1 as DFQATT and CDR2 as SNEGSKA (reference sequence).

The gene calls are TRBV24-1 and TRBJ2-5; no clear D gene. CDR3 length: 12 residues. Germline lookup yields CDR1 KGHDR and CDR2 SFDVKD. Trimming stripped 5 bases from V and 3 bases from J, with 6 bases between. The CDR3, as DNA: TGTGCCACCAGTGGTTCCAAAGAGACCCAGTACTTC. Its protein is CATSGSKETQYF.

V is TRBV9 and J is TRBJ1-2; D gene uncertain. The V gene's germline CDR1 is SGDLS and CDR2 YYNGEE. This CDR3 has 13 amino acids. The germline V and J ends were trimmed by 0 bases and 2 bases, with 5 bases remaining between them. CDR3 in DNA: TGTGCCAGCAGCGTAGCAGAGAACTATGGCTACACCTTC. Translation gives CASSVAENYGYTF.

This clonotype was observed a few times. This chain links TRBV27 with TRBJ2-5, with TRBD1 identical over 8 bases. The germline V gene has CDR1 MNHEY and CDR2 SMNVEV (reference sequence). This CDR3 spans 14 amino acids. The V gene end was trimmed by 2 bases and the J gene end by 7 bases; junction bases not matched to a gene: 6. In DNA form, the CDR3 reads TGTGCCAGCAGTTTAATTTCGACAGGGGCGACCCAGTACTTC. Its translation is CASSLISTGATQYF.

This clonotype appeared many times. The gene calls are TRBV15 and TRBJ2-6, with a weak D call TRBD2 (5 bases). The CDR3 is 16 amino acids. CDR1 and CDR2 from the germline V gene are LNHNV and YYDKDF (reference sequence). With 1 base removed from V and 3 bases from J, the gap between germline ends came to 10 bases. The chain's CDR3 is CATSRGSGDGANVLTF. As DNA, the CDR3 is TGTGCCACCAGCAGAGGATCCGGGGATGGGGCCAACGTCCTGACTTTC.

The chain links TRBV12-3 or TRBV12-4 to TRBJ1-6; tentatively, D is TRBD1 (5 bases). There are 18 residues in the CDR3. The V end lost 5 bases, the J end lost 10 bases, and 27 bases lay between the germline ends. DNA for the CDR3: TGTGCCAGCAGTGAAGTCTTTCTGCGTGGGGCTAGTGGCTCACCCCTCCACTTT. Its protein is CASSEVFLRGASGSPLHF.

The genes are TRBV7-9 and TRBJ2-3; a possible D gene is TRBD1 (6 bases). V lost 1 base to trimming and J lost 7 bases, with 15 bases between them. CDR1 is SEHNR, CDR2 FQNEAQ, per germline (reference sequence). The CDR3 runs 15 residues. The DNA of the CDR3 is TGTGCCAGCAGCTTAGGGACAGTACCGACAAATACGCAGTATTTT. Protein: CASSLGTVPTNTQYF.

Comments on this clonotype: The conserved final phenylalanine or tryptophan is absent from the CDR3, which likely points to a read error. The gene calls are TRBV9 and TRBJ1-5; D uncertain. This CDR3 spans 13 amino acids. Trimming cost V 4 bases and J 0 bases, with 5 bases left between them. CDR1 and CDR2 (germline): SGDLS, YYNGEE. The CDR3 nucleotides read TGTGCCAGCAGCCAAATTAGCAATCAGCCCCAGCATCTT. It specifies CASSQISNQPQHL.

This clonotype was counted many times. Its ends do not fully match the called genes, so a read error is possible. The rearrangement links TRBV10-3 to TRBJ2-5; a possible D gene is TRBD2 (5 bases). Germline CDR1 ENHRY, CDR2 SYGVKD. The CDR3 extends over 14 amino acids. The CDR3 nucleotides read TGTGCCATCAGTGAGTCTAGCGCCCAAGGGACCCAGTACTTC. Amino acid sequence: CAISESSAQGTQYF.

This clonotype appeared once. CDR3 region: CASERTGIADTQYF. The CDR3 coding sequence is TGTGCCAGCGAGAGGACAGGGATAGCAGATACGCAGTATTTT. This chain uses TRBV2 with TRBJ2-3, with 8 bases matching TRBD1. The V and J ends lost 8 bases and 4 bases, in that order; junction bases with no gene match: 8. The CDR3 is 14 amino acids. CDR1 is SNHLY and CDR2 is FYNNEI in the germline V gene.

Ten or more counts support this clonotype. The chain has TRBV20-1 and TRBJ2-5, with D tentatively TRBD1 (6 bases). With 3 bases removed from V and 7 bases from J, the gap between germline ends came to 15 bases. The CDR3 covers 13 residues. CDR1 and CDR2 from the germline V gene are DFQATT and SNEGSKA (reference sequence). Here the CDR3 reads CSASHREMGTQYF. In DNA, the CDR3 is TGCAGTGCTAGTCACAGGGAAATGGGGACCCAGTACTTC.

The chain links TRBV7-9 to TRBJ1-1; D unresolved. The CDR3 extends over 14 amino acids. Germline V CDR1 and CDR2: SEHNR, FQNEAQ (reference sequence). Trimming shortened V by 4 bases and J by 5 bases, and 14 bases separated the two germline ends. CDR3 protein: CASSSFGVGTEAFF. The CDR3 nucleotides are TGTGCCAGCAGCTCATTTGGGGTGGGGACTGAAGCTTTCTTT. Filled out from reference TRBV7-9 and TRBJ1-1, the complete variable domain reads DTGVSQNPRHKITKRGQNVTFRCDPISEHNRLYWYRQTLGQGPEFLTYFQNEAQLEKSRLLSDRFSAERPKGSFSTLEIQRTEQGDSAMYLCASSSFGVGTEAFFGQGTRLTVV.

This clonotype showed up just once. The rearrangement uses TRBV7-9 and TRBJ1-3; tentative D call: TRBD1 (5 bases). V was clipped by 5 bases and J by 0 bases, with 20 bases between them. Germline lookup yields CDR1 SEHNR and CDR2 FQNEAQ (reference sequence). This CDR3 contains 18 residues. The CDR3 loop is CASSPRLRDGNSGNTIYF. The CDR3, as DNA: TGTGCCAGCAGCCCGCGACTCCGGGACGGAAACTCTGGAAACACCATATATTTT.

At least ten counts were recorded for this clonotype. V and J are TRBV12-3 or TRBV12-4 and TRBJ2-5; no clear D gene. The CDR3 has 13 residues. V lost 6 bases to trimming and J lost 3 bases, with 11 bases between them. In DNA form, the CDR3 reads TGTGCCAGCAGCCTTGGGGTCGAAGAGACCCAGTACTTC. As protein: CASSLGVEETQYF.

This clonotype appeared many times. The gene calls are TRBV7-9 and TRBJ2-2; possibly TRBD2 for D (5 bases). The V end lost 3 bases, the J end lost 4 bases, and 18 bases lay between the germline ends. Germline-derived CDR1 and CDR2 are SEHNR and FQNEAQ (reference sequence). The CDR3 has 17 residues. The CDR3 loop reads CASSFPLSGGPTGELFF. CDR3 coding DNA: TGTGCCAGCAGCTTCCCTCTCTCCGGAGGCCCCACCGGGGAGCTGTTTTTT.

This clonotype was detected many times. The chain has TRBV12-3 or TRBV12-4 and TRBJ1-1, with a tentative D call TRBD1 (5 bases). V was pared by 7 bases and J by 4 bases, with 16 bases between. The CDR3 runs 14 residues. The CDR3 sequence is CASTKRGGGTEAFF. The CDR3, as DNA: TGTGCCAGCACCAAACGGGGGGGAGGCACTGAAGCTTTCTTT.

Points on this clonotype: This may arise from a read error, as a much more abundant clone is one base away. The chain recombines TRBV7-3 with TRBJ2-7, with D possibly matching TRBD1 (5 bases). The germline gives CDR1 SGHTA, CDR2 FQGTGA. CDR3 size: 15 residues. The CDR3 DNA reads as TGTGCCAGCAGCCCCCAGGGCCTTAGCTCCTACAAGCAGTACTTC. Its translation is CASSPQGLSSYKQYF.